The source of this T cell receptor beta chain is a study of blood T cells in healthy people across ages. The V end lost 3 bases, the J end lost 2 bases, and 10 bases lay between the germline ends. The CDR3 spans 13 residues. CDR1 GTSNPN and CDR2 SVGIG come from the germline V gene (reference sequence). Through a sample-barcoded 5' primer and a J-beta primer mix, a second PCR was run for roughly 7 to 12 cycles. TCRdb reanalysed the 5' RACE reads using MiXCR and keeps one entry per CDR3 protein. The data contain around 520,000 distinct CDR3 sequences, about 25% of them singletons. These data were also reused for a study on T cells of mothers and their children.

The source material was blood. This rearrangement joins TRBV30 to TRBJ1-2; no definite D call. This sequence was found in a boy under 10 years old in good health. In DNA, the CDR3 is TGTGCCTGGAGGGGCACATCGAACTATGGCTACACCTTC. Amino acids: CAWRGTSNYGYTF.